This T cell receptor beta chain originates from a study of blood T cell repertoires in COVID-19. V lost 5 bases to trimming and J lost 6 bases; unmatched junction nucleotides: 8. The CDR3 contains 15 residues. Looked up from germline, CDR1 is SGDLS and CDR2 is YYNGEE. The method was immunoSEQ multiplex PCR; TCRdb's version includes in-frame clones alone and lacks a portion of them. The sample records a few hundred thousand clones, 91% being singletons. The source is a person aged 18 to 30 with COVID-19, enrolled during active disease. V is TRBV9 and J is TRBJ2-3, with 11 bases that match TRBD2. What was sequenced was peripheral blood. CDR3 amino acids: CASRYSGRAEDTQYF. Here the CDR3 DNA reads TGTGCCAGCAGGTATAGCGGGAGGGCCGAGGATACGCAGTATTTT.